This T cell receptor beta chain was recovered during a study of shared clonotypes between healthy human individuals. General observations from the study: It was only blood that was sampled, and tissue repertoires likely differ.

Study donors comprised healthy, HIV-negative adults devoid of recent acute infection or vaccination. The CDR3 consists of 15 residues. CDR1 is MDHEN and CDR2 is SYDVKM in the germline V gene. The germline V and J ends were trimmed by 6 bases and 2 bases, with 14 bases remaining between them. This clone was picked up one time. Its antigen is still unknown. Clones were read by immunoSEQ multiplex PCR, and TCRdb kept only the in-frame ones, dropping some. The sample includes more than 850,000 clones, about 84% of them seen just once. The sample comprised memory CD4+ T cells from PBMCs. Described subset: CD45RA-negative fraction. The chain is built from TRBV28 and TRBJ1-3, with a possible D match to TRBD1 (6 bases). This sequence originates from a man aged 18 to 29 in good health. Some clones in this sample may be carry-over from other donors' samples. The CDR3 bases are TGTGCCAGCAGGATAGGGGGGGGAACTGGAAACACCATATATTTT. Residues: CASRIGGGTGNTIYF.